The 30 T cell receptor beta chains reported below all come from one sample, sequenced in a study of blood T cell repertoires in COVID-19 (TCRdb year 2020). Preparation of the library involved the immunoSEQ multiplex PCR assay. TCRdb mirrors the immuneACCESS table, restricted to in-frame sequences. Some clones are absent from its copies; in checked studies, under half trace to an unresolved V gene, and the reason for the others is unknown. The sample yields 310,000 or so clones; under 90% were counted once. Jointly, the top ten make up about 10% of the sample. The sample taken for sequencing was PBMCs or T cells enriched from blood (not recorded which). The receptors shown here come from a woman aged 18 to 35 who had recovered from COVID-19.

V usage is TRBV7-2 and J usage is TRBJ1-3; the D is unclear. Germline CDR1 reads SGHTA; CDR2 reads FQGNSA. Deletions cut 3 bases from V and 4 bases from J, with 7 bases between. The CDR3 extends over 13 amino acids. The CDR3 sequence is CASSFTPGNTIYF. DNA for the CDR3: TGTGCCAGCAGCTTTACACCCGGAAACACCATATATTTT.

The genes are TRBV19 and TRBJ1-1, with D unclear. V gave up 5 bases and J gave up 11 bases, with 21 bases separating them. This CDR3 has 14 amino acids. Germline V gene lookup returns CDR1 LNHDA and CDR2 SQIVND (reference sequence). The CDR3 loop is CASSAGASGLGAFF. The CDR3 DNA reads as TGTGCCAGTAGTGCGGGCGCCAGTGGTCTCGGGGCTTTCTTT.

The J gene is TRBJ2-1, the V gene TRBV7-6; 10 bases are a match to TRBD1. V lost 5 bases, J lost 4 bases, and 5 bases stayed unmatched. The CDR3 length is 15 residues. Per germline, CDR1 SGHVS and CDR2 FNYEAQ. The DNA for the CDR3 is TGTGCCAGCAGCGGAGACAGGGGGCAATACAATGAGCAGTTCTTC. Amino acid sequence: CASSGDRGQYNEQFF.

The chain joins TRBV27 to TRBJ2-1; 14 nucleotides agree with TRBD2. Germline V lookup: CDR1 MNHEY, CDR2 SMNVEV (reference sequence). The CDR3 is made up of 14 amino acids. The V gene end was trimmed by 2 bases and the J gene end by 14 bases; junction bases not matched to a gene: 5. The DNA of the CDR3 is TGTGCCAGCAGTTTAAATCGACTAGCGGGAGGGGAGTTCTTC. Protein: CASSLNRLAGGEFF.

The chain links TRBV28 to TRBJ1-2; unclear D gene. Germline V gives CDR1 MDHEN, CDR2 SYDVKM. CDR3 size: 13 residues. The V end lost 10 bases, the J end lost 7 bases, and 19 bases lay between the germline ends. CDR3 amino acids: CATLLPGVGGYTF. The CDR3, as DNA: TGTGCCACCCTACTACCCGGGGTTGGTGGCTACACCTTC.

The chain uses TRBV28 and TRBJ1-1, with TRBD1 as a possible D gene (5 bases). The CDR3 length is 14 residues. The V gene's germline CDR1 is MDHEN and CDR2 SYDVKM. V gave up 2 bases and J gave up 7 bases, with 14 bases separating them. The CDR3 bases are TGTGCCAGCAGTTTAAAACCGGACATTCATGAAGCTTTCTTT. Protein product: CASSLKPDIHEAFF.

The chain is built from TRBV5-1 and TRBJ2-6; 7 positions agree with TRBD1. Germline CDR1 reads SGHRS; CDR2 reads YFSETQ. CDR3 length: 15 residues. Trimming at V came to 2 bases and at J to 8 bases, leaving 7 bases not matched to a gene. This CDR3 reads CASSFRGIGTNVLTF. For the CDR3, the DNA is TGCGCCAGCAGCTTCAGGGGGATAGGGACCAACGTCCTGACTTTC.

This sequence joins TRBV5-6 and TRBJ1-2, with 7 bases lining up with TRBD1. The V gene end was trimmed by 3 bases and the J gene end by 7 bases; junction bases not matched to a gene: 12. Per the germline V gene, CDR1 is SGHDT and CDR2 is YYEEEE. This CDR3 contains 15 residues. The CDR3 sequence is CASSSTNRGLSGYTF. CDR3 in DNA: TGTGCCAGCAGCTCGACTAACAGGGGCCTGAGTGGCTACACCTTC.

CDR3 DNA: TGTGCCAGCAGCCTGATGGGAGGGGATGATGAAGCTTTCTTT. Amino acids: CASSLMGGDDEAFF. The chain uses TRBV5-6 and TRBJ1-1; a possible D gene is TRBD1 (5 bases). V was trimmed by 4 bases and J by 7 bases, leaving 17 bases between them. CDR1 SGHDT and CDR2 YYEEEE come from the germline V gene. The CDR3 sequence is 14 residues long. Filled out from reference TRBV5-6 and TRBJ1-1, the complete variable domain reads DAGVTQSPTHLIKTRGQQVTLRCSPKSGHDTVSWYQQALGQGPQFIFQYYEEEERQRGNFPDRFSGHQFPNYSSELNVNALLLGDSALYLCASSLMGGDDEAFFGQGTRLTVV.

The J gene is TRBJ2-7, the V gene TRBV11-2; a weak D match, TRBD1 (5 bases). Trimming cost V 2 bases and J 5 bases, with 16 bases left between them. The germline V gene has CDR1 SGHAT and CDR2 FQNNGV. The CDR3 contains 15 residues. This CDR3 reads CASSLPRAKGHEQYF. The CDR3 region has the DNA TGTGCCAGCAGCTTACCCAGGGCAAAGGGGCACGAGCAGTACTTC. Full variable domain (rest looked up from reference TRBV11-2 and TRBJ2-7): EAGVAQSPRYKIIEKRQSVAFWCNPISGHATLYWYQQILGQGPKLLIQFQNNGVVDDSQLPKDRFSAERLKGVDSTLKIQPAKLEDSAVYLCASSLPRAKGHEQYFGPGTRLTVT.

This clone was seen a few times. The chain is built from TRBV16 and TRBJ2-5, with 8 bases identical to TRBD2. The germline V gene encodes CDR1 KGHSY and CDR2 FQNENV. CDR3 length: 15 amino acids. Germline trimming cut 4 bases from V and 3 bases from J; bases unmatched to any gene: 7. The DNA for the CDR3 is TGTGCCAGCAGCCGACGGGGGGGCTCGAAAGAGACCCAGTACTTC. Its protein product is CASSRRGGSKETQYF. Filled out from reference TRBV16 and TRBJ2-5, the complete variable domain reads GEEVAQTPKHLVRGEGQKAKLYCAPIKGHSYVFWYQQVLKNEFKFLISFQNENVFDETGMPKERFSAKCLPNSPCSLEIQATKLEDSAVYFCASSRRGGSKETQYFGPGTRLLVL.

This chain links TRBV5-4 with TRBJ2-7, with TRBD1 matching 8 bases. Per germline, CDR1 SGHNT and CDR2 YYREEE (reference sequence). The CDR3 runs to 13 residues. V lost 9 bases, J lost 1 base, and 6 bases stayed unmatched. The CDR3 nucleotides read TGTGCCACTGGGACAGGAAATTCCTACGAGCAGTACTTC. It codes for CATGTGNSYEQYF.

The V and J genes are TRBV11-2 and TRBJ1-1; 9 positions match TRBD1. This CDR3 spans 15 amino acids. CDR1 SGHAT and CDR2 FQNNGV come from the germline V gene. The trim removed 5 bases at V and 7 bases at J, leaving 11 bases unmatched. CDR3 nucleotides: TGTGCCAGCAGCCGCTCACAGGGGGCTTTCGATGAAGCTTTCTTT. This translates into CASSRSQGAFDEAFF.

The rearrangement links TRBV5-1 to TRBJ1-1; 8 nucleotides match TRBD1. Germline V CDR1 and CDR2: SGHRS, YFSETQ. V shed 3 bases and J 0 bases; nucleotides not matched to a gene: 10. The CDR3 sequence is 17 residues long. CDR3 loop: CASSSEGGQGMNTEAFF. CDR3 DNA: TGCGCCAGCAGCTCGGAGGGAGGACAGGGAATGAACACTGAAGCTTTCTTT.

The CDR3 sequence: CASSPSDRTLTGELFF. The DNA for the CDR3 is TGTGCCAGCAGCCCGTCGGACAGGACACTAACCGGGGAGCTGTTTTTT. The rearrangement joins TRBV3-1 (or the pseudogene TRBV3-2) to TRBJ2-2, with TRBD1 identical over 7 bases. Trimming cost V 4 bases and J 5 bases; bases outside gene matches: 10. The CDR3 runs 16 residues. Germline CDR1 and CDR2: LGHDT and YNNKEL (reference sequence).

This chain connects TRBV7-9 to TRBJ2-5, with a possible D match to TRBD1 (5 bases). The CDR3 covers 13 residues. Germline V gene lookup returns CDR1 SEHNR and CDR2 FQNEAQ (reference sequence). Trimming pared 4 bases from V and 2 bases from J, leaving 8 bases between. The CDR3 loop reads CASSSDRQETQYF. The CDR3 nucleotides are TGTGCCAGCAGCTCCGACAGACAAGAGACCCAGTACTTC.

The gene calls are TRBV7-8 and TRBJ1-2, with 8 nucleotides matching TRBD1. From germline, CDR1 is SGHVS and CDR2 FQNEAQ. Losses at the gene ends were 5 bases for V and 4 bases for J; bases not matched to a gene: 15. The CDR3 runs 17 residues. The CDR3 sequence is CASSLLGQGGYSYGYTF. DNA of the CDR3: TGTGCCAGCAGCCTACTAGGACAGGGAGGATATAGCTATGGCTACACCTTC.

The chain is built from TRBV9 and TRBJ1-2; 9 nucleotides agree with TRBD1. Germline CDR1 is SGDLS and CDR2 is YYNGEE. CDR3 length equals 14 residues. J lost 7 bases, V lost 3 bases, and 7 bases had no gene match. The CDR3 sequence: CASSASQGASGYTF. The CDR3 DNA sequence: TGTGCCAGCAGCGCCTCACAGGGGGCCAGTGGCTACACCTTC.

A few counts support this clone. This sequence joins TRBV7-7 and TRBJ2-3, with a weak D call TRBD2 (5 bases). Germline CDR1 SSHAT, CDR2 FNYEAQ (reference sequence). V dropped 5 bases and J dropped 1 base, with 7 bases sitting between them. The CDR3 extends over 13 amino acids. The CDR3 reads CASSHSGTDTQYF. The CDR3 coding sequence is TGTGCCAGCAGCCATAGCGGCACAGATACGCAGTATTTT.

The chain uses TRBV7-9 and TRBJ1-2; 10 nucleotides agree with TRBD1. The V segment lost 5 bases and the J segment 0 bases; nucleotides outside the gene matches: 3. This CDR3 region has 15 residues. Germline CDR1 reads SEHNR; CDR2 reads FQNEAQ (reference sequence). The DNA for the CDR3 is TGTGCCAGCAGCAGACAGGGGGCAGCTAACTATGGCTACACCTTC. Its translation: CASSRQGAANYGYTF.

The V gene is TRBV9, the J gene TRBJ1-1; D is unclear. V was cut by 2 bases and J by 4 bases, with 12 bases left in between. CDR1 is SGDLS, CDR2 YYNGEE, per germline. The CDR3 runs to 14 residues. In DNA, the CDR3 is TGTGCCAGCAGCGTGGGTGGGAGCGGCACTGAAGCTTTCTTT. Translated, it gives CASSVGGSGTEAFF.

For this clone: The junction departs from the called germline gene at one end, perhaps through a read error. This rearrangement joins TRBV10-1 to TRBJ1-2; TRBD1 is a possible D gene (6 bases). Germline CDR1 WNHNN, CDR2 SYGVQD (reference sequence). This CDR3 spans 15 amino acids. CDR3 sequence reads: CASSEIEGDNDGYTF. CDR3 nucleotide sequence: TGCGCCAGCAGTGAGATTGAGGGGGATAACGATGGCTACACCTTC.

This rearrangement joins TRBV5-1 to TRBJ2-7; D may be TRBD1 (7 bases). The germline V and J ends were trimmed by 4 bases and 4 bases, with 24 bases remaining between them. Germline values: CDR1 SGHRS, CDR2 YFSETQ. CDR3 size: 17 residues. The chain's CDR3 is CASSQPRAGQYIYEQYF. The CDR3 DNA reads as TGCGCCAGCAGCCAGCCGAGGGCGGGACAGTATATTTACGAGCAGTACTTC. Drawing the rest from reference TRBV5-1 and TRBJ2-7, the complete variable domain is KAGVTQTPRYLIKTRGQQVTLSCSPISGHRSVSWYQQTPGQGLQFLFEYFSETQRNKGNFPGRFSGRQFSNSRSEMNVSTLELGDSALYLCASSQPRAGQYIYEQYFGPGTRLTVT.

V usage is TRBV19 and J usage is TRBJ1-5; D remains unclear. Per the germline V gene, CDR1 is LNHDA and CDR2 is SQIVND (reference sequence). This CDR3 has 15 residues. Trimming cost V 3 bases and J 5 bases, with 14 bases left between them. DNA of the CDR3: TGTGCCAGTAGTATCGTCTGGTCCGGTCATCAGCCCCAGCATTTT. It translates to CASSIVWSGHQPQHF.

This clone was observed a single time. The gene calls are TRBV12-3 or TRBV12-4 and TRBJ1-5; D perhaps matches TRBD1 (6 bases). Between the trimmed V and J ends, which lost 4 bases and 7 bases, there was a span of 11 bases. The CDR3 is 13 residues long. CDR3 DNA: TGTGCCAGCAGTTACAGGGAAGGGCAGCCCCAGCATTTT. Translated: CASSYREGQPQHF.

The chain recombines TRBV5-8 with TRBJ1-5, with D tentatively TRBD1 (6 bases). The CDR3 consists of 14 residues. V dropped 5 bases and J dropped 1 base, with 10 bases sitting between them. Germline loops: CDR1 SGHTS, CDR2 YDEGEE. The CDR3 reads CASSPGQSNQPQHF. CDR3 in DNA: TGTGCCAGCAGTCCTGGACAGAGCAATCAGCCCCAGCATTTT.

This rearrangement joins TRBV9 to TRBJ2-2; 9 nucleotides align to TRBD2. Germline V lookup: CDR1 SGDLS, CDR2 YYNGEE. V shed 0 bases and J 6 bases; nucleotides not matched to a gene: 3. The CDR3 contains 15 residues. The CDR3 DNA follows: TGTGCCAGCAGCGTAGGAGGACTAGCGCCCGGGGAGCTGTTTTTT. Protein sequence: CASSVGGLAPGELFF.

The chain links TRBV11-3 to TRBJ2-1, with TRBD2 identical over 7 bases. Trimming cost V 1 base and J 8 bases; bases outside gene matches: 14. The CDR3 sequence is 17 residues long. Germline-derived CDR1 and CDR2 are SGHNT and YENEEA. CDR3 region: CASSLGSFSAGVDEQFF. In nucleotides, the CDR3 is TGTGCCAGCAGCTTAGGGTCCTTTTCGGCGGGAGTCGATGAGCAGTTCTTC.

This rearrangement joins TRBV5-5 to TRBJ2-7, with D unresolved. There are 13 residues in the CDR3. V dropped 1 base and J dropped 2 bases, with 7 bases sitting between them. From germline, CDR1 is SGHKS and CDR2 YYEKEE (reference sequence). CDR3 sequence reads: CASSLSPAYEQYF. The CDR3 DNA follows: TGTGCCAGCAGCTTGTCCCCCGCCTACGAGCAGTACTTC.

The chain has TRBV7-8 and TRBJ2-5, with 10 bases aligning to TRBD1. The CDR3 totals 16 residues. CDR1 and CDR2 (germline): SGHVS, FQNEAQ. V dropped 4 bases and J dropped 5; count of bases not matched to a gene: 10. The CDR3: CASSSEGTGVTETQYF. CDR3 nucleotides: TGTGCCAGCAGCTCGGAGGGGACAGGGGTTACCGAGACCCAGTACTTC.